This TCR beta chain was captured in a study of blood T cell repertoires in COVID-19. Germline loops: CDR1 KGHDR, CDR2 SFDVKD. The CDR3 consists of 15 residues. V was cut by 3 bases and J by 4 bases, with 12 bases left in between. Per the study methods: Amplified reference gene primers provided the basis for estimating nucleated cell counts. Some clones are missing from TCRdb's copy, which holds only in-frame ones; the method was immunoSEQ multiplex PCR. V, J and clone size reflect that table, while D and trimming were determined from the DNA. The table has around 330,000 clones, 90% seen once; the top ten hold 2.6%.

This receptor was taken from a man in his sixties who had recovered from COVID-19. V is TRBV24-1 and J is TRBJ1-3; possibly TRBD1 for D (6 bases). Sequenced material: PBMCs or T cells enriched from blood (not recorded which). Here the CDR3 DNA reads TGTGCCACCAGTGATCCAGGGCAGGGGGGAAACACCATATATTTT. Its protein product is CATSDPGQGGNTIYF.